What follows are 28 T cell receptor beta chains derived from one specimen sequenced in a study of cytomegalovirus exposure and HLA in healthy donors. A multiplex PCR was run with 60 Vbeta primers and 13 Jbeta primers. Clones were sequenced by immunoSEQ multiplex PCR, and TCRdb holds only the in-frame ones, with some missing. The sample lists some 66,000 clones, approximately 78% occurring once. Sequences were obtained from PBMCs. These TCRs come from a woman in her 30s in good health and CMV-seronegative.

V gene TRBV5-1 combines with J gene TRBJ2-3, with 13 bases that match TRBD2. Trimming took 4 bases from V and 2 from J; bases not matched to a gene: 4. CDR1 and CDR2 from the germline V gene are SGHRS and YFSETQ. The CDR3 spans 16 residues. CDR3 amino acids: CASSPGLAGDTDTQYF. The CDR3 DNA is TGCGCCAGCAGCCCCGGACTAGCGGGAGACACAGATACGCAGTATTTT. The whole variable domain, filled in from reference TRBV5-1 and TRBJ2-3, reads KAGVTQTPRYLIKTRGQQVTLSCSPISGHRSVSWYQQTPGQGLQFLFEYFSETQRNKGNFPGRFSGRQFSNSRSEMNVSTLELGDSALYLCASSPGLAGDTDTQYFGPGTRLTVL.

The genes are TRBV6-6 and TRBJ1-5; D is perhaps TRBD1 (5 bases). Germline V gene lookup returns CDR1 MNHNY and CDR2 SVGAGI (reference sequence). Trimming left V 0 bases short and J 7 bases short, with 10 bases between. The CDR3 sequence is 14 residues long. The CDR3 here is CASSYSGDIQPQHF. The CDR3 DNA reads TGTGCCAGCAGTTACTCAGGGGATATCCAGCCCCAGCATTTT.

This chain connects TRBV7-9 to TRBJ1-2, with a possible D match to TRBD1 (5 bases). The CDR3 has 13 residues. Trimming removed 4 bases at V and 8 bases at J, with 14 bases between. Germline CDR1 and CDR2: SEHNR and FQNEAQ (reference sequence). The CDR3 reads CASSSNGGRGYTF. CDR3 nucleotide sequence: TGTGCCAGCAGCTCGAACGGGGGACGGGGCTACACCTTC. Full variable domain (outside the CDR3, taken from reference TRBV7-9 and TRBJ1-2): DTGVSQNPRHKITKRGQNVTFRCDPISEHNRLYWYRQTLGQGPEFLTYFQNEAQLEKSRLLSDRFSAERPKGSFSTLEIQRTEQGDSAMYLCASSSNGGRGYTFGSGTRLTVV.

The table lists this clone with a count of one. The chain combines TRBV13 with TRBJ2-5, with D tentatively TRBD2 (5 bases). V lost 5 bases and J 6 bases, leaving 13 bases between the germline ends. CDR1 PRHDT and CDR2 FYEKMQ come from the germline V gene (reference sequence). This CDR3 has 13 residues. CDR3 in amino acids: CASSPREGKTQYF. DNA for the CDR3: TGTGCCAGCAGCCCTCGGGAAGGGAAGACCCAGTACTTC.

The rearrangement links TRBV28 to TRBJ2-3; 11 bases fit TRBD2. Looked up from germline, CDR1 is MDHEN and CDR2 is SYDVKM. The CDR3 has 19 residues. V shed 4 bases, J shed 0 bases, and the junction held 12 bases outside the gene matches. CDR3 sequence: CASSSHLAGGPPSTDTQYF. The CDR3 region has the DNA TGTGCCAGCAGTTCCCATCTAGCGGGGGGACCACCTAGCACAGATACGCAGTATTTT.

This rearrangement joins TRBV10-1 to TRBJ2-3, with D possibly matching TRBD1 (6 bases). CDR1 WNHNN and CDR2 SYGVQD come from the germline V gene (reference sequence). Deletions cut 5 bases from V and 3 bases from J, with 12 bases between. The length of the CDR3 is 14 residues. CDR3 sequence reads: CASSRRTGTDTQYF. CDR3 coding DNA: TGCGCCAGCAGTCGTAGAACAGGGACAGATACGCAGTATTTT.

This clone appeared a few times. The rearrangement joins TRBV5-1 to TRBJ2-7; a possible D gene is TRBD2 (6 bases). The V gene lost 2 bases and the J gene lost 2 bases, with 11 bases spanning the gap. The germline V gene has CDR1 SGHRS and CDR2 YFSETQ. The CDR3 spans 14 residues. CDR3 loop: CASSFLPGAYEQYF. CDR3 bases: TGCGCCAGCAGCTTTCTACCGGGGGCCTACGAGCAGTACTTC.

V usage is TRBV4-3 and J usage is TRBJ1-1; no definite D call. The CDR3 covers 16 residues. Trimming left V 4 bases short and J 1 base short, with 16 bases between. Germline V CDR1 and CDR2: LGHNA, YSLEER. In DNA form, the CDR3 reads TGCGCCAGCAGCCGCGGCAGCCAACTAAGGAACACTGAAGCTTTCTTT. Translated, it gives CASSRGSQLRNTEAFF.

The CDR3 protein is CARDSGRFGYEQYF. The DNA of the CDR3 is TGTGCCAGAGATTCGGGGAGGTTTGGCTACGAGCAGTACTTC. This chain connects TRBV2 to TRBJ2-7, with a possible D match to TRBD2 (6 bases). The germline V gene encodes CDR1 SNHLY and CDR2 FYNNEI. V gave up 9 bases and J gave up 3 bases, with 18 bases separating them. This CDR3 contains 14 residues.

This clone showed up just once. V is TRBV6-1 and J is TRBJ2-3; D is possibly TRBD1 (5 bases). The CDR3 length is 14 residues. V lost 4 bases, J lost 2 bases, and 10 bases lay in between. Germline V lookup: CDR1 MNHNS, CDR2 SASEGT. The CDR3 reads CASSVGQLTDTQYF. DNA for the CDR3: TGTGCCAGCAGTGTTGGACAACTCACAGATACGCAGTATTTT.

The rearrangement uses TRBV2 and TRBJ1-5; unclear D gene. Trimming left V 2 bases short and J 4 bases short, with 9 bases between. The CDR3 extends over 14 amino acids. Germline CDR1 reads SNHLY; CDR2 reads FYNNEI. CDR3 nucleotide sequence: TGTGCCAGCAGTGAAATGGGCCGAAATCAGCCCCAGCATTTT. Translated: CASSEMGRNQPQHF.

The genes are TRBV19 and TRBJ2-1; D perhaps matches TRBD2 (6 bases). Trimming stripped 5 bases from V and 5 bases from J, with 16 bases between. There are 15 residues in the CDR3. Germline CDR1 reads LNHDA; CDR2 reads SQIVND (reference sequence). The CDR3 is CASSPPRDFDNEQFF. The CDR3, as DNA: TGTGCCAGTAGTCCCCCTCGGGACTTTGACAATGAGCAGTTCTTC.

Only one count was recorded for this clone. This chain links TRBV27 with TRBJ2-7; no reliable D call. Trimming took off 2 bases at V and 4 bases at J, with 15 bases between the two ends. From germline, CDR1 is MNHEY and CDR2 SMNVEV (reference sequence). CDR3 length: 15 amino acids. The CDR3 region has the DNA TGTGCCAGCAGTTTAGTGTCGGTCGGTGAGTACGAGCAGTACTTC. Its translation: CASSLVSVGEYEQYF.

This clone appeared a single time. The chain carries TRBV11-2 and TRBJ2-7, with 9 nucleotides matching TRBD1. Germline V gives CDR1 SGHAT, CDR2 FQNNGV. Unmatched junction bases numbered 5, after V lost 2 bases and J lost 3 bases. The CDR3 is 15 amino acids. The CDR3 nucleotides are TGTGCCAGCAGCTTAAAGACAGGGGGTTACTACGAGCAGTACTTC. Amino acids: CASSLKTGGYYEQYF.

This sequence joins TRBV7-2 and TRBJ1-2, with 8 bases fitting TRBD1. V shed 2 bases, J shed 7 bases, and the junction held 12 bases outside the gene matches. This CDR3 is 16 amino acids long. The germline V gene has CDR1 SGHTA and CDR2 FQGNSA. The CDR3 reads CASSLRGQGDSVGYTF. The CDR3 nucleotides are TGTGCCAGCAGCTTACGAGGACAGGGAGACTCCGTTGGCTACACCTTC.

Points on this clone: One end of the junction varies from germline; a read error may be responsible. The chain uses TRBV7-9 and TRBJ1-6, with TRBD1 matching over 9 bases. Germline values: CDR1 SEHNR, CDR2 FQNEAQ (reference sequence). The CDR3 is 16 amino acids. The CDR3 loop is CSSSLGQGVGNSPLHF. For the CDR3, the DNA is TGTTCCAGCAGCTTGGGACAGGGTGTTGGTAATTCACCCCTCCACTTT.

V usage is TRBV11-3 and J usage is TRBJ2-1, with D hard to call. The CDR3 spans 14 residues. Germline lookup yields CDR1 SGHNT and CDR2 YENEEA. V was cut by 8 bases and J by 0 bases, with 11 bases left in between. The CDR3: CASSLMSSYNEQFF. The CDR3 nucleotides are TGTGCCAGCTCCCTTATGAGCTCCTACAATGAGCAGTTCTTC. Full variable domain (outside the CDR3, taken from reference TRBV11-3 and TRBJ2-1): EAGVVQSPRYKIIEKKQPVAFWCNPISGHNTLYWYLQNLGQGPELLIRYENEEAVDDSQLPKDRFSAERLKGVDSTLKIQPAELGDSAVYLCASSLMSSYNEQFFGPGTRLTVL.

The CDR3 DNA is TGTGCCAGCAGCCGGGGACTAGCGGGGGGGCTAAGCTCCTACAATGAGCAGTTCTTC. Its protein is CASSRGLAGGLSSYNEQFF. The gene calls are TRBV11-2 and TRBJ2-1, with 16 bases lining up with TRBD2. Germline trimming cut 5 bases from V and 0 bases from J; bases unmatched to any gene: 7. Germline loops: CDR1 SGHAT, CDR2 FQNNGV. The length of the CDR3 is 19 residues.

The chain uses TRBV10-3 and TRBJ1-1; no clear D. Germline V lookup: CDR1 ENHRY, CDR2 SYGVKD. V was clipped by 3 bases and J by 5 bases, with 13 bases between them. The CDR3 consists of 14 residues. CDR3 amino acids: CAISEEGRGTEAFF. The CDR3 DNA sequence: TGTGCCATCAGTGAAGAAGGCCGAGGAACTGAAGCTTTCTTT.

The V gene is TRBV5-1, the J gene TRBJ1-3; D call uncertain. Per germline, CDR1 SGHRS and CDR2 YFSETQ. The CDR3 loop spans 15 amino acids. The V end lost 0 bases, the J end lost 0 bases, and 7 bases lay between the germline ends. The CDR3, as DNA: TGCGCCAGCAGCTTGGACGGGGTCTCTGGAAACACCATATATTTT. This sequence encodes CASSLDGVSGNTIYF.

J is TRBJ2-4 and V is TRBV10-1; 8 bases agree with TRBD1. V shed 2 bases and J 2 bases; nucleotides not matched to a gene: 2. This CDR3 contains 15 residues. CDR1 is WNHNN, CDR2 SYGVQD, per germline (reference sequence). For the CDR3, the DNA is TGCGCCAGCAGTGAGGGACAGGGACCCAAAAACATTCAGTACTTC. Translation gives CASSEGQGPKNIQYF.

The genes are TRBV11-2 and TRBJ1-1; TRBD1 is a possible D gene (5 bases). This CDR3 contains 16 residues. Looked up from germline, CDR1 is SGHAT and CDR2 is FQNNGV. Trimming took off 1 base at V and 0 bases at J, with 12 bases between the two ends. CDR3 protein: CASSLGAQGMNTEAFF. The CDR3 DNA reads as TGTGCCAGCAGCTTAGGAGCCCAGGGCATGAACACTGAAGCTTTCTTT. Full variable domain (missing parts from reference TRBV11-2 and TRBJ1-1): EAGVAQSPRYKIIEKRQSVAFWCNPISGHATLYWYQQILGQGPKLLIQFQNNGVVDDSQLPKDRFSAERLKGVDSTLKIQPAKLEDSAVYLCASSLGAQGMNTEAFFGQGTRLTVV.

The CDR3 is CASSPGTGGTGELFF. In nucleotides, the CDR3 is TGCGCCAGCAGCCCCGGGACAGGGGGCACCGGGGAGCTGTTTTTT. V and J are TRBV5-1 and TRBJ2-2; 11 bases agree with TRBD1. The length of the CDR3 is 15 residues. Germline V gene data show CDR1 as SGHRS and CDR2 as YFSETQ. Trimming cost V 4 bases and J 4 bases; bases outside gene matches: 3.

This clone has only a few counts. V is TRBV28 and J is TRBJ2-7, with D maybe TRBD2 (6 bases). CDR1 and CDR2 from the germline V gene are MDHEN and SYDVKM. The V end lost 4 bases, the J end lost 3 bases, and 22 bases lay between the germline ends. This CDR3 is built from 17 residues. The CDR3 DNA is TGTGCCAGCAGTTCTCCGCCGGGACTTTCCCTGCGCTACGAGCAGTACTTC. As protein: CASSSPPGLSLRYEQYF.

CDR3 DNA sequence: TGTGCCAGCTCCAGGACAGGGATCGCCTACGAGCAGTACTTC. Protein sequence: CASSRTGIAYEQYF. The chain links TRBV18 to TRBJ2-7, with 8 nucleotides matching TRBD1. With 6 bases clipped from V and 2 bases from J, the junction kept 6 bases outside the gene matches. This CDR3 region has 14 residues. Germline V CDR1 and CDR2: KGHSH, LQKENI.

A word on this clone: This same CDR3 is encoded by further DNA sequences in the sample. The V call is TRBV18, the J call TRBJ1-1; D is uncertain. Germline assignment: CDR1 KGHSH and CDR2 LQKENI. The CDR3 totals 13 residues. V lost 3 bases and J 5 bases, leaving 10 bases between the germline ends. The DNA for the CDR3 is TGTGCCAGCTCACCTGGCGAGCGGACTGAAGCTTTCTTT. Encoded protein: CASSPGERTEAFF. Full variable domain (outside the CDR3, taken from reference TRBV18 and TRBJ1-1): NAGVMQNPRHLVRRRGQEARLRCSPMKGHSHVYWYRQLPEEGLKFMVYLQKENIIDESGMPKERFSAEFPKEGPSILRIQQVVRGDSAAYFCASSPGERTEAFFGQGTRLTVV.

This clone was detected a few times. This sequence joins TRBV7-2 and TRBJ2-2; 8 nucleotides match TRBD2. The CDR3 contains 16 residues. J lost 6 bases, V lost 1 base, and 7 bases had no gene match. Germline values: CDR1 SGHTA, CDR2 FQGNSA. This CDR3 is CASSLEAGGFAGELFF. CDR3 bases: TGTGCCAGCAGCTTAGAGGCGGGGGGCTTCGCCGGGGAGCTGTTTTTT. Using reference TRBV7-2 and TRBJ2-2 for the parts outside the CDR3, the full variable domain is GAGVSQSPSNKVTEKGKDVELRCDPISGHTALYWYRQSLGQGLEFLIYFQGNSAPDKSGLPSDRFSAERTGGSVSTLTIQRTQQEDSAVYLCASSLEAGGFAGELFFGEGSRLTVL.

The rearrangement links TRBV7-2 to TRBJ1-1; D remains ambiguous. The CDR3 length is 14 residues. The V and J ends lost 3 bases and 2 bases respectively, with 10 bases between them. CDR1 and CDR2 (germline): SGHTA, FQGNSA. CDR3 in amino acids: CASSFQGGNTEAFF. The CDR3 DNA reads as TGTGCCAGCAGCTTCCAAGGAGGTAACACTGAAGCTTTCTTT.